The rows below give T cell receptor beta chains drawn from one sample of a study of T cells in Graves' hyperthyroidism and ophthalmopathy. TCRdb reprocessed the multiplex PCR reads via MiXCR and lists one record per CDR3 protein. Among about 580,000 distinct CDR3 sequences listed, 40% to 55% were seen once. The sequencing input was peripheral blood or thyroid tissue (not recorded which). Source of these receptors: a woman aged 18-35 years with Graves' hyperthyroidism. Each CDR3 is given with its conserved first and last residue. A D gene is named only where the DNA matches it firmly. Expanded clones get a size class; other rows say once, few or many, or leave the size out.

V gene	clone size	J gene	D gene	CDR3 DNA	CDR3 protein
TRBV7-6	NA	TRBJ2-1	NA	TGTGCCAGCAAGGGCTCCTACAATGAGCAGTTCTTC	CASKGSYNEQFF
TRBV29-1	NA	TRBJ1-1	TRBD1	TGCAGCGTTGAATCCCTCCGGGAGGGGGCGGACACTGAAGCTTTCTTT	CSVESLREGADTEAFF
TRBV27	NA	TRBJ1-1	NA	TGTGCCAGCAGTTTATCCACAGTGCAGCAGGGAACCGAAGCTTTCTTT	CASSLSTVQQGTEAFF
TRBV12-3/TRBV12-4	many	TRBJ1-1	NA	TGTGCCAGCAGTTTTTGGTCCCGGGGGGCTTTCTTT	CASSFWSRGAFF
TRBV19	NA	TRBJ1-5	NA	TGTGCCAGTAGTAAACCTAGGGAGCCCCAGCATTTT	CASSKPREPQHF
TRBV20-1	NA	TRBJ1-1	NA	TGCAGTGCCAAAGGCTTTGGGGGAGGCGACACTGAAGCTTTCTTT	CSAKGFGGGDTEAFF
TRBV6-5	many	TRBJ2-7	TRBD2	TGTGCCAGCTCGATTAATGGCGGGAGTCCCCACGAGCAGTACTTC	CASSINGGSPHEQYF
TRBV7-2	once	TRBJ1-1	NA	TGTGCCAGCAGCTTAGATAAAAGCGCTGAAGCTTTCTTT	CASSLDKSAEAFF
TRBV20-1	many	TRBJ1-5	NA	TGCAGTGCTTATAACGACGGGTATAACAATCAGCCCCAGCATTTT	CSAYNDGYNNQPQHF
TRBV7-9	many	TRBJ2-5	NA	TGTGCCAGCAACCGGGAAACGGGATCTAGCGAGTCAGAGACCCAGTACTTC	CASNRETGSSESETQYF
TRBV10-3	NA	TRBJ2-7	NA	TGTGCCATCAGGAACAGAGGCGGGTCTCTCGAGCAGTACTTC	CAIRNRGGSLEQYF
TRBV20-1	many	TRBJ1-1	NA	TGCAGTGCTAGAACCGGGACCAAAGGTAACACTGAAGCTTTCTTT	CSARTGTKGNTEAFF
TRBV18	once	TRBJ2-5	NA	TGTGCCAGCTTACCAACCATGGTCCAAGAGACCCAGTACTTC	CASLPTMVQETQYF
TRBV15	many	TRBJ2-3	NA	TGTGCCACCAAGGTCGAACTGTCAGGGACAGATACGCAGTATTTT	CATKVELSGTDTQYF
TRBV2	NA	TRBJ2-3	NA	TGTGCCAGCAGTGAACATCTAAGCACCCCTACGCAGTATTTT	CASSEHLSTPTQYF
TRBV4-2	few	TRBJ2-7	TRBD2	TGTGCCAGCAGCCAAGCGGGAGGCCTCTTCTACGAGCAGTACTTC	CASSQAGGLFYEQYF
TRBV10-3	NA	TRBJ1-1	NA	TGTGCCATCGCAGAGGAGTCCTACAATGAAGCTTTCTTT	CAIAEESYNEAFF
TRBV7-8	NA	TRBJ1-2	NA	TGTGCCAGCTTACAGGCTAGCGGCGGGTCCCACTATGGCTACACCTTC	CASLQASGGSHYGYTF
TRBV2	NA	TRBJ1-4	NA	TGTGCCAGCAGTGAAAACCGGGACTCAACGAAAAATGAAAAACTGTTTTTT	CASSENRDSTKNEKLFF
TRBV5-5	few	TRBJ2-5	NA	TGTGCCAGCAGCTTGGGACTAGGAGCGGGCCAAGAGACCCAGTACTTC	CASSLGLGAGQETQYF
TRBV5-1	many	TRBJ2-7	TRBD2	TGCGCCAGCAGCCCGGGGACTAGCGTTAACGAGCAGTACTTC	CASSPGTSVNEQYF
TRBV2	few	TRBJ2-3	NA	TGTGCCAGCAAGCGCTCCCTCCAGGAGACGCAGTATTTT	CASKRSLQETQYF
TRBV7-9	NA	TRBJ1-5	NA	TGTGCCAGCAGGAGGTCCGGGCAGGGGCCCCAGCATTTT	CASRRSGQGPQHF
TRBV6-5	many	TRBJ2-2	NA	TGTGCCAGCAGTTACTCCTGGGGTACCGTCCGGGAGCTGTTTTTT	CASSYSWGTVRELFF
TRBV19	many	TRBJ1-2	NA	TGTGCCAGTGAGGACAGAGGGGCTGGCTACACCTTC	CASEDRGAGYTF